Detailed here is one TCR beta chain. This entry is derived from a study of shared clonotypes between healthy human individuals. The repertoire was sequenced with immunoSEQ multiplex PCR; TCRdb's copy has only in-frame clones and lacks some. The repertoire includes around 2.5 million clones, over 85% of them detected once, and around 0.4% sits in the top ten. CDR3 length: 14 residues. Germline assignment: CDR1 MGHRA and CDR2 YSYEKL. V gave up 0 bases and J gave up 5 bases, with 8 bases separating them. The sequenced material came from naive CD4+ T cells from PBMCs. Specified subset: CD45RA+ positively selected. The clonotype was recovered from a man younger than 35 in good health. Some clones in this sample may be carry-over from other donors' samples. The chain employs TRBV4-1 and TRBJ2-1, with D uncertain. CDR3 loop: CASSQEERDNEQFF. The CDR3 coding sequence is TGCGCCAGCAGCCAAGAAGAACGGGACAATGAGCAGTTCTTC.